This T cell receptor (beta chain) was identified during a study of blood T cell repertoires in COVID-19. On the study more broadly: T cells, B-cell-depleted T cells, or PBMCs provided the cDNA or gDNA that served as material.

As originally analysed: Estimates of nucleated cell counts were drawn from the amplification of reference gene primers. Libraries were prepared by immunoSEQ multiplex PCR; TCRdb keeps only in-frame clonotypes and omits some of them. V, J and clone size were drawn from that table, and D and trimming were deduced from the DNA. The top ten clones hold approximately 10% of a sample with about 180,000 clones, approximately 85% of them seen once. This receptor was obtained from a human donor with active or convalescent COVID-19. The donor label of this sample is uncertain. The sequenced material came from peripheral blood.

CDR3 sequence reads: CASSLARLAGGPAGELFF. CDR3 sequence (DNA): TGTGCCAGCAGCTTAGCGCGTCTAGCGGGGGGGCCGGCCGGGGAGCTGTTTTTT. The gene calls are TRBV7-9 and TRBJ2-2, with 12 nucleotides matching TRBD2. Trimming cost V 0 bases and J 6 bases; bases outside gene matches: 8. Per germline, CDR1 SEHNR and CDR2 FQNEAQ (reference sequence). This CDR3 contains 18 residues.